Sequencing of this T cell receptor (beta chain) was carried out in a study of OX40 agonist ivuxolimab in advanced cancers. In terms of the full investigation: The costimulatory receptor OX40 (CD134) was targeted by ivuxolimab, a fully human IgG2 agonistic monoclonal antibody. Of the 50 or so patients in dose escalation, about 20 had hepatocellular carcinoma, some 15 had melanoma, 9 had renal cell carcinoma and 9 had head and neck cancer. Partial responses occurred in three dose-escalation patients: two with cutaneous melanoma and one with hepatocellular carcinoma. Peripheral TCRbeta sequencing was intended to test whether TCR sequence diversity was altered and clonal T-cell expansion was caused by ivuxolimab. Patients were allowed to have had prior anti-PD-1, anti-PD-L1 or anti-CTLA-4 therapy, and 30% to 40% of the dose-escalation patients had previously received checkpoint inhibitors. Intravenous ivuxolimab was administered to patients every 2 weeks at six dose levels: 0.01, 0.1, 0.3, 1.5, 3 and 10 mg/kg. In the dose-escalation cohort, 70% to 85% of patients were male, and the mean age was approximately 55 years, with a range of about 23 to 85. The monotherapy dose-escalation portion (N of about 52 patients) of the phase I ivuxolimab trial is reported in the paper. The paper as a whole reports these results and caveats: In the 0.1-3.0 mg/kg groups, partial responders were among the patients with the lowest normalized peripheral clonal expansion, particularly in CD8+ T cells. Which antigens the clonally expanded peripheral T cells were specific for was not determined. After ivuxolimab, more expanded clones were found on average in CD8+ T cells than in CD4+ T cells. Low levels of normalized T-cell clonal expansion were also seen in some patients who did not respond. At doses of 0.1 to 3.0 mg/kg, clonal expansion of both CD4+ and CD8+ T cells in blood was seen between baseline and week 6.

Details on this clone: Its antigen is still unknown. Base qualities are missing; no much larger clone stands one base away.

Genomic DNA was isolated from the sorted cells so that the TCRbeta CDR3 region could be sequenced. TCRbeta CDR3 regions were sequenced using the immunoSEQ Assay. Held by TCRdb, this immuneACCESS table contains in-frame sequences only and omits some clones. Under half of the omission traces to an unresolved V gene where checked; the cause of the rest is unknown. The sample includes about 45,000 clones, with approximately 91% observed a single time. The leading ten clones occupy approximately 18% of the sample. Trimming at the junction amounts to 3 bases on V and 6 bases on J, and the germline ends lie 12 bases apart. Sequences MDHEN (CDR1) and SYDVKM (CDR2) are obtained from the germline V gene. From the cysteine up to the phenylalanine, the CDR3 has a length of 13 residues. The entry retains the CDR3 DNA only, 39 bases that are in frame from base 1. The trial excluded patients who had a history of autoimmune disease or were on systemic immunosuppression. Peripheral blood for TCR sequencing was collected from all dose cohorts at baseline, on cycle 4 day 1, and on cycle 7 day 1. The samples were drawn from a first-in-human, open-label, multicenter phase I dose-escalation trial of ivuxolimab. Adults with locally advanced or metastatic melanoma, renal cell carcinoma, hepatocellular carcinoma or head and neck squamous cell carcinoma were enrolled in the trial. Before TCR sequencing, CD4+ T cells and CD8+ T cells from peripheral blood were sorted into separate populations.

The sequencing used CD4+ or CD8+ T cells sorted from blood, collected in a trial of the OX40 agonist ivuxolimab. The chain is made from TRBV28 and TRBJ2-7, with TRBD1 perhaps the D gene, on 6 matching bases. The source of this sequence is an adult with an advanced solid tumor such as melanoma, head and neck, liver or kidney cancer. The CDR3 region: CASSLGASFEQYF. The DNA is TGTGCCAGCAGTTTGGGGGCGTCGTTCGAGCAGTACTTC.